These T cell receptor beta chains were read from a single sample in a study of a mutant IDH1 vaccine in newly diagnosed glioma. Their target antigens are unknown. Only in-frame clones appear in the TCRdb table, and some are missing; sequencing was by immunoSEQ multiplex PCR. The sample carries around 39,000 clones, less than 85% recorded once. Material: PBMCs, obtained from a glioma patient whose treatment included an IDH1 peptide vaccine. These receptors all stem from a woman between 18 and 30 years old with glioma. Some clones in this sample may be carry-over from other donors' samples. The CDR3 runs from the conserved cysteine through the conserved F or W. The D gene is left open where the match is weak. The listing skips clone size in some rows; elsewhere it reads once, few, many or a size class.

-	-	TRBV27	TRBJ2-7	CASSLSAGTYSYEQYF	TGTGCCAGCAGTTTATCGGCCGGGACCTACTCCTACGAGCAGTACTTC
TRBD2	-	TRBV7-9	TRBJ2-1	CASSRGTSGTYSSYNEQFF	TGTGCCAGCAGCCGAGGGACTAGCGGGACTTATAGCTCCTACAATGAGCAGTTCTTC
-	once	TRBV7-2	TRBJ2-7	CASSLALQGSYEQYF	TGTGCCAGCAGCTTAGCCTTACAGGGCTCCTACGAGCAGTACTTC
-	-	TRBV11-2	TRBJ1-2	CASSRSDNNYGYTF	TGTGCCAGCAGCCGATCGGACAATAACTATGGCTACACCTTC
-	once	TRBV9	TRBJ2-7	CASSVGTALTYEQYF	TGTGCCAGCAGCGTCGGTACAGCCCTTACCTACGAGCAGTACTTC
TRBD1	-	TRBV11-2	TRBJ1-1	CASSIRAGGTNTEAFF	TGTGCCAGCAGCATAAGGGCAGGGGGTACGAACACTGAAGCTTTCTTT
TRBD1	-	TRBV11-2	TRBJ1-2	CASSLVGRGTGDGYTF	TGTGCCAGCAGCTTAGTAGGAAGGGGGACAGGGGATGGCTACACCTTC
-	-	TRBV7-3	TRBJ1-2	CASSLLPGNYGYTF	TGTGCCAGCAGCTTACTGCCAGGAAACTATGGCTACACCTTC
TRBD2	-	TRBV5-4	TRBJ2-7	CASSLGASGGSYEQYF	TGTGCCAGCAGCTTGGGGGCTAGCGGAGGCTCCTACGAGCAGTACTTC
-	-	TRBV7-6	TRBJ1-6	CASSSRQSSYNSPLHF	TGTGCCAGCAGCTCGAGACAGAGCTCCTATAATTCACCCCTCCACTTT
TRBD1	-	TRBV4-2	TRBJ2-7	CASSRQGAGYEQYF	TGTGCCAGCAGCCGACAGGGGGCGGGCTACGAGCAGTACTTC
TRBD1	-	TRBV6-1	TRBJ2-3	CASSEVRDRGSHTQYF	TGTGCCAGCAGTGAAGTTCGAGACAGGGGGTCCCATACGCAGTATTTT
-	-	TRBV2	TRBJ1-3	CASSEGRVDTIYF	TGTGCCAGCAGTGAAGGCAGGGTTGACACCATATATTTT
-	-	TRBV6-5	TRBJ2-4	CASTEGGAKNIQYF	TGTGCCAGCACCGAAGGGGGAGCCAAAAACATTCAGTACTTC
-	-	TRBV21-1	TRBJ2-7	CASYGREQYEQYF	TGTGCCAGCTACGGGCGTGAACAGTACGAGCAGTACTTC
-	-	TRBV10-3	TRBJ1-2	CAISESPTAFYGYTF	TGTGCCATCAGTGAGTCTCCGACGGCCTTTTATGGCTACACCTTC
TRBD1	-	TRBV7-9	TRBJ2-7	CASSDTVGQGVEQYF	TGTGCCAGCAGCGATACCGTAGGACAGGGAGTCGAGCAGTACTTC
-	-	TRBV7-3	TRBJ1-1	CASSLNPANTEAFF	TGTGCCAGCAGCTTAAATCCTGCGAACACTGAAGCTTTCTTT